Sequencing of this T cell receptor (beta chain) was carried out in a study of T cells in localized non-small cell lung cancer. Comment on this clone: What it binds is not known.

V shed 6 bases, J shed 4 bases, and the junction held 13 bases outside the gene matches. CDR1 is SGHTA and CDR2 is FQGTGA in the germline V gene. The CDR3 consists of 17 residues. Study-wide results and limits: Adjacent lung was found to contain a median approximately 60 of the top 100 tumor clones. Peak T cell clonality was found in uninvolved adjacent lung, exceeding tumor. Longer overall survival was linked to higher blood T cell density. Only one tumor region went through sequencing, so heterogeneity may still be there.

Generated by immunoSEQ multiplex PCR, the TCRdb table keeps only in-frame clones and is missing some. The data contain 25,000 to 35,000 clones, 90% to 95% of them singletons. The TCR originated in a man between 40 and 69 years old with stage II lung adenocarcinoma. This material consisted of PBMCs, taken before any cancer treatment. J is TRBJ2-1 and V is TRBV7-3; 9 bases fit TRBD2. This chain's CDR3 is CASRVTGTSTGYNEQFF. The CDR3 DNA follows: TGTGCCAGCAGAGTAACCGGGACTAGCACAGGTTACAATGAGCAGTTCTTC. The complete variable domain, with remaining parts taken from reference TRBV7-3 and TRBJ2-1, reads GAGVSQTPSNKVTEKGKYVELRCDPISGHTALYWYRQSLGQGPEFLIYFQGTGAADDSGLPNDRFFAVRPEGSVSTLKIQRTERGDSAVYLCASRVTGTSTGYNEQFFGPGTRLTVL.